The 14 T cell receptor beta chains reported below all come from one sample, sequenced in a study of blood T cell repertoires in COVID-19. The assay was immunoSEQ multiplex PCR, and TCRdb's table has in-frame clones only and misses some. The table has about 100,000 clones, more than 70% seen once. The sequenced sample was peripheral blood. The source is a human donor in a cohort sampled during active COVID-19.

The gene calls are TRBV5-1 and TRBJ2-1; D uncertain. The ends were cut back, 0 bases at V and 0 bases at J, with 7 bases in the middle. The length of the CDR3 is 15 residues. The V gene's germline CDR1 is SGHRS and CDR2 YFSETQ. CDR3 sequence reads: CASSLVLNSYNEQFF. The CDR3 DNA is TGCGCCAGCAGCTTGGTTTTAAACTCCTACAATGAGCAGTTCTTC.

The chain has TRBV5-1 and TRBJ2-1, with D possibly being TRBD2 (5 bases). Trimming removed 4 bases from V and 7 bases from J, with 18 bases in between. The CDR3 has 15 amino acids. The germline V gene has CDR1 SGHRS and CDR2 YFSETQ. CDR3 residues: CASSAGASSVNEQFF. The CDR3 DNA follows: TGCGCCAGCAGCGCTGGCGCTAGCAGTGTTAATGAGCAGTTCTTC.

The rearrangement links TRBV5-6 to TRBJ1-1; D unclear. Trimming stripped 1 base from V and 7 bases from J, with 8 bases between. This CDR3 is built from 12 residues. Germline CDR1 is SGHDT and CDR2 is YYEEEE. The CDR3 nucleotides are TGTGCCAGCAGCTTGCCCCAGATTGAAGCTTTCTTT. It translates to CASSLPQIEAFF.

The chain has TRBV28 and TRBJ1-6, with TRBD1 as a possible D gene (6 bases). This CDR3 has 16 amino acids. The germline V gene has CDR1 MDHEN and CDR2 SYDVKM. V was cut by 5 bases and J by 5 bases, with 16 bases left in between. The DNA for the CDR3 is TGTGCCAGCAGTATCGGGGGGGCGGCGAATAATTCACCCCTCCACTTT. It is translated as CASSIGGAANNSPLHF.

V is TRBV27 and J is TRBJ2-2; 10 bases are shared with TRBD2. V gave up 8 bases and J gave up 1 base; unmatched junction bases: 4. The CDR3 is 15 amino acids. Germline lookup yields CDR1 MNHEY and CDR2 SMNVEV (reference sequence). Here the CDR3 DNA reads TGTGCCAGCGCCACTAGCGGGATGAACACCGGGGAGCTGTTTTTT. This gives the protein CASATSGMNTGELFF.

The chain uses TRBV25-1 and TRBJ2-4; a weak D match, TRBD2 (5 bases). Trimming removed 6 bases from V and 0 bases from J, with 9 bases in between. The CDR3 runs 14 residues. The germline gives CDR1 MGHDK, CDR2 SYGVNS. The chain's CDR3 is CASSSGLAKNIQYF. CDR3 nucleotides: TGTGCCAGCAGCTCGGGGTTAGCCAAAAACATTCAGTACTTC.

The V call is TRBV6-6, the J call TRBJ1-6; maybe TRBD1 (5 bases). Deletions cut 5 bases from V and 6 bases from J, with 14 bases between. The CDR3 has 15 residues. CDR1 is MNHNY and CDR2 is SVGAGI in the germline V gene (reference sequence). The CDR3 DNA follows: TGTGCCAGCAGTGACAGTGCTTTACGTAATTCACCCCTCCACTTT. Its translation: CASSDSALRNSPLHF.

The chain couples TRBV2 to TRBJ2-5, with D possibly being TRBD2 (5 bases). V was clipped by 7 bases and J by 5 bases, with 14 bases between them. CDR1 is SNHLY and CDR2 is FYNNEI in the germline V gene. The CDR3 is 13 residues long. CDR3 protein: CASTPGSAETQYF. The CDR3 region has the DNA TGTGCCAGCACCCCGGGTAGCGCGGAGACCCAGTACTTC.

The chain recombines TRBV27 with TRBJ1-2; D might be TRBD1 (5 bases). Deletions cut 2 bases from V and 2 bases from J, with 15 bases between. The CDR3 spans 16 residues. CDR1 and CDR2 (germline): MNHEY, SMNVEV (reference sequence). The CDR3 DNA reads TGTGCCAGCAGTTTAGAGCCCTCAGGGATGAACTATGGCTACACCTTC. Translation: CASSLEPSGMNYGYTF.

CDR3 sequence: CASSVQRNSPLHF. The CDR3 bases are TGTGCCAGCAGTGTACAGAGAAATTCACCCCTCCACTTT. J is TRBJ1-6 and V is TRBV6-4; the D is unclear. Trimming pared 4 bases from V and 7 bases from J, leaving 8 bases between. CDR1 is MRHNA, CDR2 SNTAGT, per germline. The CDR3 covers 13 residues.

V is TRBV5-6 and J is TRBJ2-2, with TRBD1 identical over 10 bases. This CDR3 region has 16 residues. Trimming removed 2 bases from V and 6 bases from J; junction bases left unmatched: 7. Germline V lookup: CDR1 SGHDT, CDR2 YYEEEE. The CDR3 DNA follows: TGTGCCAGCAGCTTTAGGGACAGGGGCATAGCCGGGGAGCTGTTTTTT. Amino acids: CASSFRDRGIAGELFF.

This chain links TRBV7-9 with TRBJ2-7; weak D call: TRBD1 (5 bases). CDR3 length: 12 residues. V was shortened by 5 bases and J by 2 bases, with 7 bases between the two germline ends. Germline CDR1 and CDR2: SEHNR and FQNEAQ (reference sequence). The CDR3 sequence: CASSQGTYEQYF. CDR3 DNA sequence: TGTGCCAGCAGCCAGGGCACCTACGAGCAGTACTTC.

This clone turned up a few times. The chain employs TRBV27 and TRBJ2-2; no clear D gene. Between the trimmed V and J ends, which lost 3 bases and 8 bases, there was a span of 10 bases. This CDR3 comprises 13 residues. The germline gives CDR1 MNHEY, CDR2 SMNVEV (reference sequence). The CDR3 DNA is TGTGCCAGCAGTTTTTCCGCGCGGGGGGAGCTGTTTTTT. Its protein product is CASSFSARGELFF.

The chain employs TRBV18 and TRBJ1-1, with 10 bases fitting TRBD1. V lost 5 bases to trimming and J lost 1 base; unmatched junction nucleotides: 7. The germline V gene has CDR1 KGHSH and CDR2 LQKENI. The CDR3 contains 16 residues. Here the CDR3 DNA reads TGTGCCAGCTCAGCCGGGACAGGGGTTGCGAACACTGAAGCTTTCTTT. Residues: CASSAGTGVANTEAFF.